Detailed here is one T cell receptor beta chain. The source of the sample is a study of control samples from healthy donors and cancer patients. Produced via immunoSEQ multiplex PCR; TCRdb's table is partial and in-frame only. This table has roughly 100,000 clones, more than 85% appearing once. The V gene's germline CDR1 is SGHRS and CDR2 YFSETQ. This CDR3 region has 15 residues. The ends were cut back, 0 bases at V and 8 bases at J, with 17 bases in the middle. V usage is TRBV5-1 and J usage is TRBJ1-2, with D possibly TRBD1 on 5 matching bases. This receptor was taken from a woman in her twenties or thirties in good health. The specimen was blood. In DNA form, the CDR3 reads TGCGCCAGCAGCTTGGGTATGGGACTGGTCGGGGGCTACACCTTC. It codes for CASSLGMGLVGGYTF.